This T cell receptor beta chain was documented in a study of radiotherapy plus CTLA-4 blockade in lung cancer. Study conclusions and caveats: Per reports, early blood T cell clone dynamics, plus interferon-beta, forecast response most strongly.

This clone came up once. As yet, its antigen is unknown. Profiling relied on immunoSEQ multiplex PCR, and the TCRdb table lists in-frame clones only, not all of them. Of roughly 86,000 clones in the sample, over 80% are singletons; the top ten hold 0.65% to 0.95%. With 3 bases clipped from V and 1 base from J, the junction kept 2 bases outside the gene matches. This CDR3 has 15 residues. CDR1 is KGHSH, CDR2 LQKENI, per germline. This TCR was recovered from a human donor with non-small cell lung cancer who had stable disease on radiotherapy plus ipilimumab. Sequencing used peripheral blood, obtained from a patient treated with radiotherapy plus ipilimumab. This chain links TRBV18 with TRBJ1-2; 10 positions match TRBD1. CDR3 in amino acids: CASSPGQGVNYGYTF. In nucleotides, the CDR3 is TGTGCCAGCTCACCCGGACAGGGGGTTAACTATGGCTACACCTTC.